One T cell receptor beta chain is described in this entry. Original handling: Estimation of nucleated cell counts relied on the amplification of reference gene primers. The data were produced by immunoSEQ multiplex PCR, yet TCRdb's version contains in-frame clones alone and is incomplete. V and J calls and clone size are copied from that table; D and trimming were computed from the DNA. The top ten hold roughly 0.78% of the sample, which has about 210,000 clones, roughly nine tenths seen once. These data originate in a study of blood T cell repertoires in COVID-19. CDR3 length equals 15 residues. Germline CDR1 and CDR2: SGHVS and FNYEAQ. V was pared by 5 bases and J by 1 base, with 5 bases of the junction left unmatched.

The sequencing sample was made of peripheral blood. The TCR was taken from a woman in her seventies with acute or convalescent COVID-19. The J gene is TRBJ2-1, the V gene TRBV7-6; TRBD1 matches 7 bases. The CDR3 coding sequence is TGTGCCAGCAGCCTGGGACAGATTTCCTACAATGAGCAGTTCTTC. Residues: CASSLGQISYNEQFF.